Shown below are 24 T cell receptor beta chains from a single sample sequenced in a study of shared clonotypes between healthy human individuals. Naive-designated CD8 cells lacked CD45RO, were positively enriched for CCR7, and omitted terminally differentiated effector memory CD45RA+ cells. The table came from immunoSEQ multiplex PCR; TCRdb's copy has only in-frame clones and leaves some out. Of about 2 million clones listed, about 95% were seen once; the top ten hold more than 0.9%. Sample: naive CD8+ T cells sorted from blood. These receptors all come from a man between 18 and 29 years old in good health.

The chain uses TRBV30 and TRBJ1-1, with a possible D match to TRBD1 (5 bases). V dropped 4 bases and J dropped 3 bases, with 21 bases sitting between them. CDR3 length equals 16 residues. Germline lookup yields CDR1 GTSNPN and CDR2 SVGIG (reference sequence). The CDR3 DNA reads as TGTGCCTGGAATTCGATCCTGGGGGAAAGGGACACTGAAGCTTTCTTT. The encoded protein is CAWNSILGERDTEAFF.

This clone came up once. The rearrangement joins TRBV10-3 to TRBJ1-2; D is perhaps TRBD1 (6 bases). Trimming stripped 4 bases from V and 7 bases from J, with 22 bases between. Germline V gene data show CDR1 as ENHRY and CDR2 as SYGVKD. This CDR3 spans 16 amino acids. In nucleotides, the CDR3 is TGTGCCATCAGTGCCCCTGGCGGGGGCGCGTCCGTTGGCTACACCTTC. It translates to CAISAPGGGASVGYTF.

This clone was observed once. In DNA form, the CDR3 reads TGTGCCAGCAGCTTGGTGGGACCCAGGGGAGAGACCCAGTACTTC. Translation gives CASSLVGPRGETQYF. V gene TRBV7-9 combines with J gene TRBJ2-5, with a weak D call TRBD1 (6 bases). The length of the CDR3 is 15 residues. V lost 3 bases, J lost 4 bases, and 15 bases lay in between. Germline-derived CDR1 and CDR2 are SEHNR and FQNEAQ (reference sequence).

The chain joins TRBV21-1 to TRBJ1-1. TRBV21-1 is a pseudogene segment. This CDR3 has 15 amino acids. The CDR3 loop reads CASSKNGTVNTEAFF. CDR3 coding DNA: TGTGCCAGCAGCAAAAATGGGACGGTGAACACTGAAGCTTTCTTT.

This chain links TRBV9 with TRBJ2-2; D call uncertain. Trimming removed 5 bases at V and 7 bases at J, with 9 bases between. The length of the CDR3 is 12 residues. Germline values: CDR1 SGDLS, CDR2 YYNGEE. The CDR3 sequence: CASSQFGGELFF. The CDR3 DNA is TGTGCCAGCAGTCAATTTGGCGGGGAGCTGTTTTTT. Drawing the rest from reference TRBV9 and TRBJ2-2, the complete variable domain is DSGVTQTPKHLITATGQRVTLRCSPRSGDLSVYWYQQSLDQGLQFLIQYYNGEERAKGNILERFSAQQFPDLHSELNLSSLELGDSALYFCASSQFGGELFFGEGSRLTVL.

The chain employs TRBV6-6 and TRBJ1-1; 10 bases fit TRBD1. Germline V lookup: CDR1 MNHNY, CDR2 SVGAGI (reference sequence). The J segment lost 5 bases and the V segment lost 2 bases, leaving 8 bases of the junction unmatched. The CDR3 extends over 16 amino acids. CDR3: CASSYPVRTGGTEAFF. The CDR3 DNA follows: TGTGCCAGCAGTTACCCCGTCAGGACAGGGGGGACTGAAGCTTTCTTT.

The chain couples TRBV6-5 to TRBJ2-3; D might be TRBD1 or TRBD2, each matching 5 bases. The CDR3 runs 13 residues. Germline CDR1 and CDR2: MNHEY and SVGAGI. Trimming left V 6 bases short and J 9 bases short, with 16 bases between. CDR3 residues: CASRKRGVETQYF. The CDR3 DNA reads TGTGCCAGCAGAAAAAGGGGAGTGGAGACGCAGTATTTT.

The chain has TRBV27 and TRBJ2-1, with D possibly TRBD2 on 6 matching bases. V was trimmed by 5 bases and J by 4 bases, leaving 15 bases between them. The CDR3 runs 15 residues. From germline, CDR1 is MNHEY and CDR2 SMNVEV (reference sequence). The CDR3 DNA is TGTGCCAGCAGTATCCACCGGGACTTATACAATGAGCAGTTCTTC. It specifies CASSIHRDLYNEQFF.

The rearrangement joins TRBV5-8 to TRBJ2-7; tentatively, D is TRBD1 or TRBD2 (5 bases each). The V gene's germline CDR1 is SGHTS and CDR2 YDEGEE. CDR3 size: 12 residues. The germline V and J ends were trimmed by 5 bases and 7 bases, with 13 bases remaining between them. In DNA form, the CDR3 reads TGTGCCAGCAGTTCCCGGGACCTAGAGCAGTACTTC. Translation: CASSSRDLEQYF.

The chain uses TRBV5-8 and TRBJ1-1; D gene uncertain. The CDR3 contains 14 residues. Germline CDR1 and CDR2: SGHTS and YDEGEE. V was shortened by 1 base and J by 4 bases, with 11 bases between the two germline ends. The CDR3 is CASSLPLVGTEAFF. Written as DNA, the CDR3 is TGTGCCAGCAGCTTGCCTCTCGTTGGCACTGAAGCTTTCTTT.

Concerning this clone itself: The sample holds other DNA sequences that translate to the same CDR3. This chain links TRBV4-1 with TRBJ2-3; 7 bases line up with TRBD2. The CDR3 is 16 residues long. Germline V gives CDR1 MGHRA, CDR2 YSYEKL. Unmatched junction bases numbered 4, after V lost 0 bases and J lost 1 base. CDR3 loop: CASSQDRAGGTDTQYF. The CDR3 DNA is TGCGCCAGCAGCCAAGATAGGGCGGGGGGCACAGATACGCAGTATTTT.

The chain joins TRBV29-1 to TRBJ2-1, with TRBD2 identical over 9 bases. Germline assignment: CDR1 SQVTM and CDR2 ANQGSEA. V lost 2 bases to trimming and J lost 9 bases; unmatched junction nucleotides: 5. The length of the CDR3 is 13 residues. The CDR3 reads CSVEPGTSSEQFF. The CDR3 nucleotides are TGCAGCGTTGAACCTGGGACTAGCTCTGAGCAGTTCTTC.

The rearrangement joins TRBV5-1 to TRBJ2-2; tentative D call: TRBD2 (5 bases). Trimming left V 4 bases short and J 5 bases short, with 12 bases between. This CDR3 is 14 amino acids long. CDR1 is SGHRS and CDR2 is YFSETQ in the germline V gene. The CDR3 protein is CASSRGAETGELFF. The CDR3 DNA sequence: TGCGCCAGCAGCCGGGGAGCGGAGACCGGGGAGCTGTTTTTT.

This chain joins TRBV4-1 and TRBJ2-1; TRBD2 agrees at 12 bases. This CDR3 is 17 amino acids long. Germline CDR1 and CDR2: MGHRA and YSYEKL. Trimming removed 4 bases from V and 5 bases from J; junction bases left unmatched: 9. The CDR3 bases are TGCGCCAGCAGCCCAGAGCCCCTAGCGGGGGGGCACAATGAGCAGTTCTTC. It specifies CASSPEPLAGGHNEQFF.

The gene calls are TRBV10-2 and TRBJ2-7; possible D gene TRBD2, 6 bases. CDR1 is WSHSY, CDR2 SAAADI, per germline. Trimming took 0 bases from V and 0 from J, leaving 12 bases between them. CDR3 size: 16 residues. CDR3 bases: TGCGCCAGCAGTGAGTCTCTGGGACTCAGCTCCTACGAGCAGTACTTC. Protein sequence: CASSESLGLSSYEQYF.

This chain uses TRBV4-1 with TRBJ2-2, with D possibly being TRBD2 (6 bases). Trimming took 7 bases from V and 1 from J, leaving 16 bases between them. This CDR3 spans 16 amino acids. CDR1 and CDR2 from the germline V gene are MGHRA and YSYEKL. The CDR3 bases are TGCGCCAGCAACCCGCCGGGCGGGGTGAACACCGGGGAGCTGTTTTTT. Protein sequence: CASNPPGGVNTGELFF.

The rearrangement links TRBV6-6 to TRBJ1-6; D remains ambiguous. CDR1 is MNHNY and CDR2 is SVGAGI in the germline V gene (reference sequence). With 8 bases removed from V and 6 bases from J, the gap between germline ends came to 11 bases. CDR3 size: 13 residues. CDR3 sequence (DNA): TGTGCCAGCCTTCTACAACTTAATTCACCCCTCCACTTT. It translates to CASLLQLNSPLHF.

The chain links TRBV2 to TRBJ1-2; 9 bases are shared with TRBD1. V lost 4 bases, J lost 5 bases, and 5 bases stayed unmatched. Looked up from germline, CDR1 is SNHLY and CDR2 is FYNNEI. The CDR3 has 14 amino acids. For the CDR3, the DNA is TGTGCCAGCAGTGGGGACAGGGTCGGGTATGGCTACACCTTC. Translated, it gives CASSGDRVGYGYTF.

This clone was picked up one time. V usage is TRBV13 and J usage is TRBJ1-1, with D perhaps matching TRBD1 (5 bases). The V end was cut by 5 bases, the J end by 10 bases, with 23 bases between. CDR1 and CDR2 (germline): PRHDT, FYEKMQ (reference sequence). This CDR3 spans 15 amino acids. The DNA for the CDR3 is TGTGCCAGCAGCCCAAATATCGACAGCCCCTCCGGAGCTTTCTTT. It yields the protein CASSPNIDSPSGAFF.

J is TRBJ1-3 and V is TRBV5-4; D is undetermined. The CDR3 runs to 15 residues. Germline V gene data show CDR1 as SGHNT and CDR2 as YYREEE (reference sequence). With 4 bases removed from V and 0 bases from J, the gap between germline ends came to 11 bases. CDR3 sequence: CASSLGPASGNTIYF. The CDR3 DNA reads as TGTGCCAGCAGCCTCGGTCCCGCCTCTGGAAACACCATATATTTT.

The chain joins TRBV11-2 to TRBJ2-7; 10 nucleotides agree with TRBD1. J was trimmed by 1 base and V by 5 bases; bases with no gene match: 8. The V gene's germline CDR1 is SGHAT and CDR2 FQNNGV. The CDR3 totals 16 residues. The CDR3 reads CASSLQGQGVSYEQYF. CDR3 sequence (DNA): TGTGCCAGCAGCCTGCAAGGACAGGGGGTATCCTACGAGCAGTACTTC.

CDR3 protein: CASSRKATSLDYEQYF. In DNA form, the CDR3 reads TGTGCCAGCAGCCGAAAAGCGACTAGTTTAGACTACGAGCAGTACTTC. This sequence joins TRBV14 and TRBJ2-7; maybe TRBD2 (6 bases). The length of the CDR3 is 16 residues. Trimming removed 4 bases from V and 3 bases from J, with 19 bases in between. Per germline, CDR1 SGHDN and CDR2 FVKESK.

The CDR3 reads CASSPGKGGGTDTQYF. CDR3 DNA sequence: TGTGCCAGCAGTCCTGGAAAGGGGGGTGGCACAGATACGCAGTATTTT. This chain links TRBV28 with TRBJ2-3; D may match TRBD1 or TRBD2 (6 bases each). The CDR3 runs 16 residues. From germline, CDR1 is MDHEN and CDR2 SYDVKM. V dropped 5 bases and J dropped 1 base, with 16 bases sitting between them.

The V and J genes are TRBV6-5 and TRBJ2-3; weak D call: TRBD1 (5 bases). Germline V gene data show CDR1 as MNHEY and CDR2 as SVGAGI. The CDR3 has 16 residues. V was cut by 2 bases and J by 0 bases, with 12 bases left in between. The CDR3, as DNA: TGTGCCAGCAGTTACGCTGACAGATTCAGCACAGATACGCAGTATTTT. Translation: CASSYADRFSTDTQYF.